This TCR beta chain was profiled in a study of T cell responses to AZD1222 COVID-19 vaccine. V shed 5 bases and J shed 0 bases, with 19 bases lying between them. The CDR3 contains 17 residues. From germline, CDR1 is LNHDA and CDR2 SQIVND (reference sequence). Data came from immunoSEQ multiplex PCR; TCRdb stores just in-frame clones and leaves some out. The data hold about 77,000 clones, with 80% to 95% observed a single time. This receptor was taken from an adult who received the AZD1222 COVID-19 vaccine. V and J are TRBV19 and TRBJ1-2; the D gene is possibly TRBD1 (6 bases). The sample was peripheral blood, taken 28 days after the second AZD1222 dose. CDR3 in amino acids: CASSDPWGARANYGYTF. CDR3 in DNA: TGTGCCAGTAGTGACCCTTGGGGGGCCAGGGCTAACTATGGCTACACCTTC.